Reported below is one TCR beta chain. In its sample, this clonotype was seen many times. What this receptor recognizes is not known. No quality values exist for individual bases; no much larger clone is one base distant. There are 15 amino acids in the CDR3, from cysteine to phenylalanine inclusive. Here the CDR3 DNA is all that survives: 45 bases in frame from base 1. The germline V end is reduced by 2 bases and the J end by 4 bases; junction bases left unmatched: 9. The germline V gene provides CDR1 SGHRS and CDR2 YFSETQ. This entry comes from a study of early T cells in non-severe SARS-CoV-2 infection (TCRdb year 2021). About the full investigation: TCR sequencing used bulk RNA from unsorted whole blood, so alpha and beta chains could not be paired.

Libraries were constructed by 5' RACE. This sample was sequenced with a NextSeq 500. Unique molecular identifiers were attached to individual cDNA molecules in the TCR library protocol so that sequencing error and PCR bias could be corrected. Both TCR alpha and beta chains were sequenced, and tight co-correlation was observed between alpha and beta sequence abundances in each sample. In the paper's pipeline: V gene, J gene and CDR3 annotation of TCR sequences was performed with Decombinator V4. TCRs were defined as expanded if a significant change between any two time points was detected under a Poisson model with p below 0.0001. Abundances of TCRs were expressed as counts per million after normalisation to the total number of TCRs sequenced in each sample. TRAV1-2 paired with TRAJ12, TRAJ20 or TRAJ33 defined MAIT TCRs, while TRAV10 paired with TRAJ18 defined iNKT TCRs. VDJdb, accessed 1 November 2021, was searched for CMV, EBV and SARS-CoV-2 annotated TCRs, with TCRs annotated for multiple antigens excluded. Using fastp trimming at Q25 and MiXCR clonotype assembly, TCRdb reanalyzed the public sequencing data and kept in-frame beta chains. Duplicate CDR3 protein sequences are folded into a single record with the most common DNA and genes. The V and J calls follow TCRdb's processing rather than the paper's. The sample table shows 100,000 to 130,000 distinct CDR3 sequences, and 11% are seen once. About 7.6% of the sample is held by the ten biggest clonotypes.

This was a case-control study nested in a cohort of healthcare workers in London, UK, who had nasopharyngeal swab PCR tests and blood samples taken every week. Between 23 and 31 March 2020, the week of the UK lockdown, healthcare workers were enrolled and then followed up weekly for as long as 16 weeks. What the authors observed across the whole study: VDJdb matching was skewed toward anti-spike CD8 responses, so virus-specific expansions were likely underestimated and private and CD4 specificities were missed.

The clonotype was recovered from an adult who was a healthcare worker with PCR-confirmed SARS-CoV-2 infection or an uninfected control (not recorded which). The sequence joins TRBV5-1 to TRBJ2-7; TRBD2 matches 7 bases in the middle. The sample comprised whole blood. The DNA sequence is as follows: TGCGCCAGCAGCTTACTCCTTGCGGGAGCATACGAGCAGTACTTC. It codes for CASSLLLAGAYEQYF.